The 12 T cell receptor beta chains presented below share a single source sample, sequenced in a study of blood T cell repertoires in COVID-19. Clones were read by immunoSEQ multiplex PCR, and TCRdb kept only the in-frame ones, dropping some. The profile shows around 300,000 clones, 75% to 90% of them singletons. The sample was PBMCs or T cells enriched from blood (not recorded which). The receptors come from a man aged 25 to 40 who had recovered from COVID-19.

This clone has only one observation. The chain recombines TRBV5-5 with TRBJ1-6, with D perhaps TRBD1 (5 bases). V lost 2 bases to trimming and J lost 7 bases, with 10 bases between them. CDR3 size: 14 residues. Germline loops: CDR1 SGHKS, CDR2 YYEKEE (reference sequence). This CDR3 reads CASSFGTLNSPLHF. The CDR3, as DNA: TGTGCCAGCAGCTTCGGGACTCTGAATTCACCCCTCCACTTT.

This clone was observed once. The CDR3 nucleotides read TGTGCCAGCAGTTTTCTAACGGACAGGGGGCACGGCACTGAAGCTTTCTTT. This codes for CASSFLTDRGHGTEAFF. V is TRBV28 and J is TRBJ1-1, with 11 positions matching TRBD1. The CDR3 is made up of 17 amino acids. V was clipped by 3 bases and J by 4 bases; unmatched bases: 10. Per the germline V gene, CDR1 is MDHEN and CDR2 is SYDVKM.

This chain connects TRBV3-1 (or the pseudogene TRBV3-2) to TRBJ1-2; D gene uncertain. Germline V CDR1 and CDR2: LGHDT, YNNKEL (reference sequence). The germline V and J ends were trimmed by 1 base and 4 bases, with 13 bases remaining between them. The CDR3 loop spans 15 amino acids. The CDR3 protein is CASSQALASSYGYTF. The DNA for the CDR3 is TGTGCCAGCAGCCAAGCGCTGGCCTCCTCCTATGGCTACACCTTC.

This clone showed up just once. The CDR3, as DNA: TGTGCCAGCAGCCAAGAAGGGACATCGGGCGAGCAGTACTTC. Its translation: CASSQEGTSGEQYF. The chain is built from TRBV4-2 and TRBJ2-7; D may be TRBD1 (6 bases). The CDR3 length is 14 residues. Germline V gene lookup returns CDR1 LGHNA and CDR2 YNFKEQ. The V end lost 0 bases, the J end lost 6 bases, and 12 bases lay between the germline ends.

J is TRBJ1-3 and V is TRBV28, with TRBD1 matching over 7 bases. CDR1 and CDR2 (germline): MDHEN, SYDVKM. The CDR3 contains 14 residues. With V trimmed by 6 bases and J by 7 bases, 9 bases remained unmatched. The CDR3 reads CASSWDSFGNTIYF. Written as DNA, the CDR3 is TGTGCCAGCAGCTGGGACAGTTTCGGGAACACCATATATTTT.

This clone was observed a handful of times. The chain joins TRBV10-2 to TRBJ1-6, with TRBD1 matching over 10 bases. The CDR3 is made up of 15 amino acids. Germline V gene data show CDR1 as WSHSY and CDR2 as SAAADI. Trimming cost V 1 base and J 8 bases; bases outside gene matches: 2. The CDR3 DNA is TGCGCCAGCAGTGAGTGGGGACAGGGGTATTCACCCCTCCACTTT. Its protein is CASSEWGQGYSPLHF.

The J gene is TRBJ1-1, the V gene TRBV9; no firm D call. V was clipped by 0 bases and J by 1 base, with 13 bases between them. The germline CDR1 and CDR2 sequences are SGDLS and YYNGEE. The CDR3 totals 16 residues. CDR3 region: CASSVDTRRPNTEAFF. DNA for the CDR3: TGTGCCAGCAGCGTAGATACACGGAGGCCGAACACTGAAGCTTTCTTT.

The V gene is TRBV9, the J gene TRBJ2-5, with 10 bases matching TRBD2. V was pared by 7 bases and J by 4 bases, with 10 bases of the junction left unmatched. This CDR3 region has 15 residues. Per the germline V gene, CDR1 is SGDLS and CDR2 is YYNGEE. The CDR3 reads CASGRAGGPGETQYF. The CDR3 DNA is TGTGCCAGCGGGAGAGCGGGGGGGCCGGGAGAGACCCAGTACTTC.

The rearrangement uses TRBV7-9 and TRBJ2-7; D may be TRBD1 (5 bases). CDR3 length: 12 residues. Trimming pared 4 bases from V and 6 bases from J, leaving 10 bases between. Germline CDR1 reads SEHNR; CDR2 reads FQNEAQ (reference sequence). The CDR3 here is CASSSQAREQYF. The CDR3 DNA is TGTGCCAGCAGCTCACAGGCTCGCGAGCAGTACTTC. Filled out from reference TRBV7-9 and TRBJ2-7, the complete variable domain reads DTGVSQNPRHKITKRGQNVTFRCDPISEHNRLYWYRQTLGQGPEFLTYFQNEAQLEKSRLLSDRFSAERPKGSFSTLEIQRTEQGDSAMYLCASSSQAREQYFGPGTRLTVT.

The chain has TRBV4-2 and TRBJ2-3; 14 bases line up with TRBD2. The V and J ends lost 0 bases and 0 bases, in that order; junction bases with no gene match: 5. The CDR3 spans 19 residues. The germline CDR1 and CDR2 sequences are LGHNA and YNFKEQ. The CDR3 DNA reads TGTGCCAGCAGCCAAGATCCAGGGACTAGCGGGGGTAGCACAGATACGCAGTATTTT. This encodes CASSQDPGTSGGSTDTQYF.

This clone was seen a few times. This chain links TRBV6-4 with TRBJ1-1; the D gene is possibly TRBD1 (6 bases). From germline, CDR1 is MRHNA and CDR2 SNTAGT. V dropped 4 bases and J dropped 1 base, with 10 bases sitting between them. CDR3 length equals 14 residues. CDR3 nucleotide sequence: TGTGCCAGCAGTGGGACAGCCGAGAACACTGAAGCTTTCTTT. Its translation is CASSGTAENTEAFF.

The chain has TRBV27 and TRBJ1-2; D is undetermined. V dropped 6 bases and J dropped 4 bases, with 15 bases sitting between them. CDR3 length: 14 residues. In germline, CDR1 is MNHEY, CDR2 SMNVEV (reference sequence). The CDR3 sequence is CASSPLRTSYGYTF. CDR3 sequence (DNA): TGTGCCAGCAGCCCTCTCCGCACAAGCTATGGCTACACCTTC.